This TCR beta chain was found in a study of CD8 T cells in ankylosing spondylitis. This clonotype turned up a few times. The antigen is unknown. Germline CDR1 SGHKS, CDR2 YYEKEE (reference sequence). The CDR3 runs to 16 residues. Trimming took 7 bases from V and 10 from J; bases not matched to a gene: 16. TCRdb reprocessed the 5' RACE reads via MiXCR and lists one record per CDR3 protein. This table holds more than 300,000 distinct CDR3 sequences, around 10% found once. Whole-study findings and limits: Reported data indicate significant enrichment of disease-linked clones within matched ankylosing spondylitis synovial fluid. Clones linked to disease, bearing a CD8+ phenotype, were relatively rare in peripheral blood. Characteristic, it appeared, of ankylosing spondylitis blood was a TCR beta motif of fewer than 10 highly homologous variants.

The sequenced material came from blood, either unsorted or a sorted T cell fraction (not recorded which). The TCR comes from a female donor with ankylosing spondylitis or in good health (not recorded which). The chain has TRBV5-5 and TRBJ1-6, with TRBD1 matching 8 bases. CDR3 in amino acids: CASERPGGVIDSPLHF. In DNA form, the CDR3 reads TGTGCCAGCGAAAGACCAGGGGGCGTTATCGACTCACCCCTCCACTTT. The whole variable domain, filled in from reference TRBV5-5 and TRBJ1-6, reads DAGVTQSPTHLIKTRGQQVTLRCSPISGHKSVSWYQQVLGQGPQFIFQYYEKEERGRGNFPDRFSARQFPNYSSELNVNALLLGDSALYLCASERPGGVIDSPLHFGNGTRLTVT.